This T cell receptor beta chain was observed in a study of persistence of HIV-infected CD4 T cells. Study at large: The sample holds CD4+ T cells responsive to CMV or HIV-1 Gag.

Of note for this clone: Its antigen is currently unknown.

Study results and limitations: Proviral oligoclonality tracked with TCR oligoclonality within the same sorted cells.

Lysates of CMV-infected fibroblasts at around 9.9 ug/mL stimulated these cells. CD40L/CD69 double-negative CD45RO-high memory CD4+ T cells were collected. Per the germline V gene, CDR1 is LNHDA and CDR2 is SQIVND (reference sequence). This CDR3 is built from 14 residues. V gave up 5 bases and J gave up 1 base, with 11 bases separating them. The libraries were made with immunoSEQ version 4 in survey mode. The method was immunoSEQ multiplex PCR; TCRdb's version includes in-frame clones alone and lacks a portion of them. This sample has about 28,000 clones, with around 80% found just once. The starting material was CD4+ T cells sorted from PBMCs after roughly 18-hour stimulation, obtained from a patient who received antiretroviral therapy. This sequence was found in an adult man with HIV who was CMV-seropositive. The chain recombines TRBV19 with TRBJ1-2; weak D call: TRBD1 (6 bases). The CDR3 region is CASSPGTLNYGYTF. In DNA, the CDR3 is TGTGCCAGTAGTCCAGGGACACTTAACTATGGCTACACCTTC.